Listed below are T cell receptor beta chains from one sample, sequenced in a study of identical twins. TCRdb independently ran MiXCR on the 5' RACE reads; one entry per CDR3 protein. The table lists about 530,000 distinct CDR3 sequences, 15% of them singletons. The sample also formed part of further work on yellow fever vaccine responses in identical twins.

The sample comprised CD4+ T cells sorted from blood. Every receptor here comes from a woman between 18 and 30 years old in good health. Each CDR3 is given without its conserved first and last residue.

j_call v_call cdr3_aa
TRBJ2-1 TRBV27 ASSLRLAGGGNEQF
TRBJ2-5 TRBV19 ASSIIRGPQETQY
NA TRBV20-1 SATHRILSNQPQY
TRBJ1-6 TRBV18 ASSQDSNSPLH
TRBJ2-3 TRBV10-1 ASSEQKRGFTDTQY
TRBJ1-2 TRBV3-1 ASSLRGTTNDGYT
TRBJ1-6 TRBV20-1 SAPRTGYNSPLH
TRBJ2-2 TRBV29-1 SAVGRTNTGELF
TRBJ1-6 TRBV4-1 ASSQVQLVNSPLH
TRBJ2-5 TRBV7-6 ASSEGTSPQGTQY
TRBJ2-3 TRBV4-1 ASSQGSGGGSAGDTQY
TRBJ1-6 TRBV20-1 SAFPGQSYNSPLH
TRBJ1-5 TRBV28 ASSSRTGGFTNQPQH
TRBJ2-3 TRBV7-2 ASSLAKNTGGGSTDTQY
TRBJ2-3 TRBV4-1 ASSRTGRIGDTQY
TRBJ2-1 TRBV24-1 ATSDGRNEQF
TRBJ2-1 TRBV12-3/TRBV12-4 ASSSRTSLGEQF
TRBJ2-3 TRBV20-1 SASPIAGGRTDTQY
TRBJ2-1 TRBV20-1 SAENPSGSIYNEQF
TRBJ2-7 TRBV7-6 ASSYTGTPSSYEQY
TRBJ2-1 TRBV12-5 ASGLLNNEQF
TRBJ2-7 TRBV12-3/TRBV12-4 ASSPSGGLYEQY
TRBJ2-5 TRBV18 ASSPRTGGSQETQY
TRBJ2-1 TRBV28 ASSKASGRWDNEQF
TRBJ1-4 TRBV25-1 ASSFPGGTELF
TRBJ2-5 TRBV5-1 ASSLSRKTSGRPEETQY
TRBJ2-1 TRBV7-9 ASSLGSGMGNEQF
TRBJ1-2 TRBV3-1 ASSQGIWDSYGYT
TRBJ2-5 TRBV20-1 SARLAGVQETQY
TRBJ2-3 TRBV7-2 ASSFGRTSTDTQY
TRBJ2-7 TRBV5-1 ASRQGALGSYEQY
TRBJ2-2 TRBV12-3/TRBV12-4 ASTRTGELF
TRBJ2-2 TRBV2 ASNRDLNTGELF
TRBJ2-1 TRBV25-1 ASSESENEQF
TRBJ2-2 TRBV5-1 ASSLWPRELF
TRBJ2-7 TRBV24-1 ATSDFSLRGASYEQY
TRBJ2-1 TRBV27 ASSPSWPFFAEQF
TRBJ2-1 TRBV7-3 ASSLRTGGADEQF
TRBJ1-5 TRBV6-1 ASSTIWTGALNQPQH
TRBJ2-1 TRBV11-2 ASSLGGQGPSPYNEQF
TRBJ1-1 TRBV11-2 ASTVARDKNTEAF
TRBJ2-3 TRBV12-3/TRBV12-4 ASSLFQGPDTQY
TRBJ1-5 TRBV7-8 ASSLALLGDQPQH
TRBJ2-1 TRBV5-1 ASKEVSSYNEQF
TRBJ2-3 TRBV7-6 ASSHIGVSGSGDTQY
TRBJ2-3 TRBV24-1 ATSARTGNTDTQY
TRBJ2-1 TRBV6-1 ASSEVAGGVNEQF
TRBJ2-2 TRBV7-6 ASSLVGLAGGRTPGELF
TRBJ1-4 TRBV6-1 ASSRQGIATNEKLF
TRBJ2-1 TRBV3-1 ASSPTGVLSYNEQF
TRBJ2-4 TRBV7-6 ASSPGLARNIQY
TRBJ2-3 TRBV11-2 ASSTPRGRGTQY
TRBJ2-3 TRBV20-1 SASAVGVTDTQY
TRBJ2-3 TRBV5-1 ASRGAGTSGTDTQY